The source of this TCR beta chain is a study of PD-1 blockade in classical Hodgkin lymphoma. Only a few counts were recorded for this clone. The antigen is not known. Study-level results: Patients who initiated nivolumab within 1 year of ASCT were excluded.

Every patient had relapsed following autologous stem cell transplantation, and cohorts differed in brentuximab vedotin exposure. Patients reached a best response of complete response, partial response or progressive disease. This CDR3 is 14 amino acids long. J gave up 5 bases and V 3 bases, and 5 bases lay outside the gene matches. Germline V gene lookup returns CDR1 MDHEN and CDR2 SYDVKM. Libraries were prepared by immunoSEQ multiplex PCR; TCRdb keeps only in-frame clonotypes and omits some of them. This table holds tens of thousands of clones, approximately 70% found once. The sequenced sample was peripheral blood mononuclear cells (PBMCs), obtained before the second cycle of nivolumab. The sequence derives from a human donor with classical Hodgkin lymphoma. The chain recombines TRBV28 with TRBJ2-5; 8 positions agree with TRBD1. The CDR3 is CASSLPGGYETQYF. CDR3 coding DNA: TGTGCCAGCAGTTTGCCAGGGGGCTACGAGACCCAGTACTTC.